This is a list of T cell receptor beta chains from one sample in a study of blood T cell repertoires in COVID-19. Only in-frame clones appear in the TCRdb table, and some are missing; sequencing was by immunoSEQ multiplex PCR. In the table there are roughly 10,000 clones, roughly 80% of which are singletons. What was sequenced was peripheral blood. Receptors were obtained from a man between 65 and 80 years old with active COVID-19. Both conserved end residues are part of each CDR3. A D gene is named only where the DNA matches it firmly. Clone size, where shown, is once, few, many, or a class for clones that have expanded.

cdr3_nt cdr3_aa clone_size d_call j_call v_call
TGTGCCAGCAGCTTAGCCTTTAATAGACTCACTGAAGCTTTCTTT CASSLAFNRLTEAFF NA NA TRBJ1-1 TRBV7-9
TGTGCCTGGGAGAGGGTTAATTCACCCCTCCACTTT CAWERVNSPLHF NA NA TRBJ1-6 TRBV30
TGTGCCACCAGCCGGGACAGGGTCGAAGAGACCCAGTACTTC CATSRDRVEETQYF once TRBD1 TRBJ2-5 TRBV24-1
TGTGCCAGTCATACTGACAGGAACTATGGCTACACCTTC CASHTDRNYGYTF NA NA TRBJ1-2 TRBV19
TGTGCCAGCAGCCCGACAGGTTTTTACGAGCAGTACTTC CASSPTGFYEQYF NA NA TRBJ2-7 TRBV5-6
TGTGCCAGCAGCCAGGACAACAGGGGGCTCCTCTTC CASSQDNRGLLF NA TRBD1 TRBJ2-7 TRBV3-1/TRBV3-2
TGTGCCAGCAGCTTGATATCGGGGAATCAGCCCCAGCATTTT CASSLISGNQPQHF NA NA TRBJ1-5 TRBV5-5
TGTGCCAGCAGTTACCAGACCTACAATGAGCAGTTCTTC CASSYQTYNEQFF NA NA TRBJ2-1 TRBV6-2/TRBV6-3
TGTGCCAGCAGGACAACAGGGGATCTTACAGAGACCCAGTACTTC CASRTTGDLTETQYF NA TRBD1 TRBJ2-5 TRBV6-5
TGTGCCTGGAGAAACAGAGTGAACACTGAAGCTTTCTTT CAWRNRVNTEAFF NA NA TRBJ1-1 TRBV30
TGCCCGGGGGGCGACACCGGGGAGCTGTTTTTT CPGGDTGELFF NA NA TRBJ2-2 TRBV5-1
TGTGCCAGTAGGAATAGGGGGTCCTACGAGCAGTACTTC CASRNRGSYEQYF once NA TRBJ2-7 TRBV19
TGTGCCAGCAACTCAGGACAGCCTTATAGCAATGAGCAGTTCTTC CASNSGQPYSNEQFF NA NA TRBJ2-1 TRBV7-9
TGTGCCAGCAGTTACAACGGACAGCTTATAAACACCTTC CASSYNGQLINTF NA NA TRBJ1-2 TRBV6-2/TRBV6-3
TGTGCCAGCAGCTTAGGAGGCACGAACACTGAAGCTTTCTTT CASSLGGTNTEAFF few NA TRBJ1-1 TRBV7-9
TGCGCCAGCAGCAGCCGGGAGGGGACCCCCGATGAGCAGTTCTTC CASSSREGTPDEQFF NA TRBD2 TRBJ2-1 TRBV4-1
TGTGCCAGTAGTTCTACGGGACAGACCAACAATGAGCAGTTCTTC CASSSTGQTNNEQFF NA TRBD1 TRBJ2-1 TRBV19
TGTGCCAGCAGCCTCTCCGGGACAGTGTATCACGGGGAGCTGTTTTTT CASSLSGTVYHGELFF NA TRBD1 TRBJ2-2 TRBV11-3